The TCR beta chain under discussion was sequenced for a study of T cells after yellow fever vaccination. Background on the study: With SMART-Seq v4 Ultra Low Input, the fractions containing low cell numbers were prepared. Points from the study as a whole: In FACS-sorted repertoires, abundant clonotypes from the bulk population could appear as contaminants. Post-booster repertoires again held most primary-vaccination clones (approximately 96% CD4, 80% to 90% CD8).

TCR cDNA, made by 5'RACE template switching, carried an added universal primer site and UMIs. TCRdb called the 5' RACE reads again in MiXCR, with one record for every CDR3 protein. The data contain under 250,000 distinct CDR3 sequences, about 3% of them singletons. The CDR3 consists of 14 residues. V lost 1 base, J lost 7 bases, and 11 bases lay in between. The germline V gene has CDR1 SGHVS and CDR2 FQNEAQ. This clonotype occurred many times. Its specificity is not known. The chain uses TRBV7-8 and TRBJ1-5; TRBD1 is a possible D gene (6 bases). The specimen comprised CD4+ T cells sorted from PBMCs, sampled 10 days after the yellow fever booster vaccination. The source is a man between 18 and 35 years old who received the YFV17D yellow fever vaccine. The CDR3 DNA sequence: TGTGCCAGCAGCTTAGTCCAGGGGCACCAGCCCCAGCATTTT. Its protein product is CASSLVQGHQPQHF.